One sample yielded the 26 T cell receptor beta chains listed below, sequenced in a study of human T cells and chemical hapten exposure. The study extracted total RNA from unfractionated whole blood. TCRdb reprocessed the 5' RACE reads with MiXCR, giving one entry per CDR3 protein. This table holds more than 75,000 distinct CDR3 sequences, 15% found once. The source of these receptors is a female donor in good health.

This rearrangement joins TRBV3-1 to TRBJ2-1, with D perhaps TRBD2 (6 bases). The germline gives CDR1 LGHDT, CDR2 YNNKEL (reference sequence). The V end lost 1 base, the J end lost 10 bases, and 14 bases lay between the germline ends. The CDR3 loop spans 14 amino acids. For the CDR3, the DNA is TGTGCCAGCAGCCAAGCGGGCGGGGCCAGGGAGCAGTTCTTC. It encodes CASSQAGGAREQFF.

The rearrangement joins TRBV10-3 to TRBJ1-1; TRBD1 is a possible D gene (6 bases). Trimming pared 8 bases from V and 4 bases from J, leaving 17 bases between. The CDR3 consists of 14 residues. Germline values: CDR1 ENHRY, CDR2 SYGVKD. CDR3 sequence (DNA): TGTGCCATCGGGGCCGGGGGGGCATCCACTGAAGCTTTCTTT. Encoded protein: CAIGAGGASTEAFF.

Only one count was recorded for this clonotype. The DNA of the CDR3 is TGTGCCAGCAGCTCCGACAGGGGGCCTCATTATGGCTACACCTTC. Residues: CASSSDRGPHYGYTF. The chain joins TRBV28 to TRBJ1-2; 10 bases fit TRBD1. V trimming: 6 bases; J trimming: 5 bases; junction bases outside the gene matches: 9. The CDR3 is made up of 15 amino acids. CDR1 is MDHEN, CDR2 SYDVKM, per germline.

V and J are TRBV7-6 and TRBJ2-6, with TRBD2 matching over 10 bases. Germline lookup yields CDR1 SGHVS and CDR2 FNYEAQ. J was trimmed by 0 bases and V by 2 bases; bases with no gene match: 4. The CDR3 runs to 18 residues. CDR3 bases: TGTGCCAGCAGCTTAAGACTAGCGGGCGCCTCTGGGGCCAACGTCCTGACTTTC. Amino acids: CASSLRLAGASGANVLTF.

The chain couples TRBV27 to TRBJ1-2, with D possibly TRBD1 on 6 matching bases. The CDR3 loop spans 17 amino acids. V lost 6 bases, J lost 3 bases, and 23 bases lay in between. Per germline, CDR1 MNHEY and CDR2 SMNVEV (reference sequence). CDR3 protein: CASSLSPGGGAHYGYTF. CDR3 DNA: TGTGCCAGCAGCCTCAGTCCTGGGGGGGGCGCACACTATGGCTACACCTTC.

This clonotype occurred a few times. The CDR3, as DNA: TGTGCCAGCGGCCCCGGGGGGGCGACCACTGAAGCTTTCTTT. Encoded protein: CASGPGGATTEAFF. This sequence joins TRBV6-5 and TRBJ1-1; maybe TRBD1 (6 bases). V was trimmed by 8 bases and J by 4 bases, leaving 17 bases between them. Germline CDR1 MNHEY, CDR2 SVGAGI. The CDR3 spans 14 residues.

This clonotype was seen a few times. The chain is built from TRBV20-1 and TRBJ2-1, with 7 bases aligning to TRBD1. This CDR3 contains 15 residues. CDR1 and CDR2 from the germline V gene are DFQATT and SNEGSKA (reference sequence). V was pared by 2 bases and J by 2 bases, with 6 bases of the junction left unmatched. The CDR3 protein is CSARQFGTAYNEQFF. The CDR3 DNA reads TGCAGTGCTAGACAATTCGGGACAGCCTACAATGAGCAGTTCTTC.

There are many counts of this clonotype. This chain joins TRBV10-1 and TRBJ2-3, with 7 bases that match TRBD2. The CDR3 runs to 13 residues. The germline CDR1 and CDR2 sequences are WNHNN and SYGVQD (reference sequence). The V gene end was trimmed by 7 bases and the J gene end by 3 bases; junction bases not matched to a gene: 4. Here the CDR3 reads CASTGGGTDTQYF. The CDR3 coding sequence is TGCGCCAGCACTGGGGGAGGGACAGATACGCAGTATTTT.

This clonotype appeared a few times. This chain uses TRBV7-2 with TRBJ1-3; D unresolved. CDR1 and CDR2 from the germline V gene are SGHTA and FQGNSA. CDR3 length equals 14 residues. The V end lost 1 base, the J end lost 6 bases, and 10 bases lay between the germline ends. The CDR3 region is CASSLVAGENTIYF. CDR3 in DNA: TGTGCCAGCAGCTTAGTGGCAGGAGAAAACACCATATATTTT.

The chain employs TRBV18 and TRBJ2-3; D assignment may be TRBD1 or TRBD2 (5 bases each). Trimming removed 3 bases at V and 4 bases at J, with 17 bases between. The germline V gene encodes CDR1 KGHSH and CDR2 LQKENI. CDR3 length equals 16 residues. CDR3 sequence reads: CASSPLEGRYADTQYF. Here the CDR3 DNA reads TGTGCCAGCTCACCCCTAGAGGGGCGGTATGCAGATACGCAGTATTTT. Variable domain in full (rest from reference TRBV18 and TRBJ2-3): NAGVMQNPRHLVRRRGQEARLRCSPMKGHSHVYWYRQLPEEGLKFMVYLQKENIIDESGMPKERFSAEFPKEGPSILRIQQVVRGDSAAYFCASSPLEGRYADTQYFGPGTRLTVL.

This clonotype showed up many times. V gene TRBV7-2 combines with J gene TRBJ1-2; no clear D. The CDR3 is 12 amino acids. Deletions cut 6 bases from V and 3 bases from J, with 8 bases between. Germline assignment: CDR1 SGHTA and CDR2 FQGNSA. The CDR3 region is CASRLIDYGYTF. In nucleotides, the CDR3 is TGTGCCAGCAGGCTAATAGACTATGGCTACACCTTC. Full variable domain (outside the CDR3, taken from reference TRBV7-2 and TRBJ1-2): GAGVSQSPSNKVTEKGKDVELRCDPISGHTALYWYRQSLGQGLEFLIYFQGNSAPDKSGLPSDRFSAERTGGSVSTLTIQRTQQEDSAVYLCASRLIDYGYTFGSGTRLTVV.

This clonotype was counted only a few times. The chain uses TRBV4-1 and TRBJ1-1; D is unresolved. Trimming stripped 3 bases from V and 2 bases from J, with 7 bases between. From germline, CDR1 is MGHRA and CDR2 YSYEKL. The CDR3 length is 13 residues. The CDR3 loop is CASSHGLNTEAFF. Written as DNA, the CDR3 is TGCGCCAGCAGCCACGGACTAAACACTGAAGCTTTCTTT.

The chain's CDR3 is CASSLAVRLAAETQYF. The CDR3 DNA sequence: TGTGCCAGCAGCCTCGCAGTCAGACTAGCCGCGGAGACCCAGTACTTC. V is TRBV7-9 and J is TRBJ2-5; 7 nucleotides match TRBD2. CDR3 length: 16 residues. J gave up 5 bases and V 5 bases, and 14 bases lay outside the gene matches. CDR1 is SEHNR and CDR2 is FQNEAQ in the germline V gene (reference sequence).

This clonotype showed up just a few times. The chain uses TRBV5-1 and TRBJ2-5, with D uncertain. The CDR3 contains 14 residues. Germline lookup yields CDR1 SGHRS and CDR2 YFSETQ. The V end lost 2 bases, the J end lost 4 bases, and 12 bases lay between the germline ends. CDR3 nucleotide sequence: TGCGCCAGCAGCTTAAATGTAGTCCGAGAGACCCAGTACTTC. Its translation: CASSLNVVRETQYF.

The chain combines TRBV5-1 with TRBJ1-1; D gene unclear. V lost 7 bases and J lost 1, with 11 bases in between. The CDR3 runs 13 residues. Germline CDR1 SGHRS, CDR2 YFSETQ. The CDR3 bases are TGCGCCAGCCGCAGCGGGGAGAACACTGAAGCTTTCTTT. Translated: CASRSGENTEAFF.

The CDR3 nucleotides are TGCGCCAGCAGCCCCACGACCCTGAACACTGAAGCTTTCTTT. Its protein product is CASSPTTLNTEAFF. V usage is TRBV5-1 and J usage is TRBJ1-1; no reliable D call. Trimming left V 4 bases short and J 0 bases short, with 10 bases between. Germline V gene data show CDR1 as SGHRS and CDR2 as YFSETQ. This CDR3 has 14 amino acids. The full variable domain, its missing parts supplied by reference TRBV5-1 and TRBJ1-1, is KAGVTQTPRYLIKTRGQQVTLSCSPISGHRSVSWYQQTPGQGLQFLFEYFSETQRNKGNFPGRFSGRQFSNSRSEMNVSTLELGDSALYLCASSPTTLNTEAFFGQGTRLTVV.

Only a few counts were recorded for this clonotype. The chain combines TRBV7-2 with TRBJ2-4, with D possibly matching TRBD2 (5 bases). The CDR3 spans 13 residues. Germline V lookup: CDR1 SGHTA, CDR2 FQGNSA. With 5 bases removed from V and 7 bases from J, the gap between germline ends came to 12 bases. CDR3: CASSPGLANIQYF. The CDR3, as DNA: TGTGCCAGCAGCCCAGGACTGGCGAACATTCAGTACTTC.

The chain combines TRBV11-2 with TRBJ1-2, with 7 bases aligning to TRBD1. After removal of 5 bases from V and 4 bases from J, the junction contained 4 bases not matched to a gene. Germline V gives CDR1 SGHAT, CDR2 FQNNGV. CDR3 length equals 13 residues. CDR3 sequence reads: CASSTTGAYGYTF. In DNA, the CDR3 is TGTGCCAGCAGCACTACAGGGGCCTATGGCTACACCTTC. The full variable domain, with the rest looked up from reference TRBV11-2 and TRBJ1-2, is EAGVAQSPRYKIIEKRQSVAFWCNPISGHATLYWYQQILGQGPKLLIQFQNNGVVDDSQLPKDRFSAERLKGVDSTLKIQPAKLEDSAVYLCASSTTGAYGYTFGSGTRLTVV.

V gene TRBV29-1 combines with J gene TRBJ2-3; D might be TRBD1 (6 bases). The CDR3 is 13 residues long. V was clipped by 5 bases and J by 2 bases, with 11 bases between them. Germline assignment: CDR1 SQVTM and CDR2 ANQGSEA. The CDR3 reads CSVQGPPTDTQYF. The CDR3 DNA reads as TGCAGCGTTCAGGGGCCCCCCACAGATACGCAGTATTTT.

This clonotype was picked up many times. V is TRBV28 and J is TRBJ2-3, with TRBD1 as a possible D gene (5 bases). The V gene's germline CDR1 is MDHEN and CDR2 SYDVKM. The CDR3 length is 13 residues. V lost 6 bases to trimming and J lost 1 base, with 8 bases between them. This CDR3 reads CASSLGGTDTQYF. Here the CDR3 DNA reads TGTGCCAGCAGCCTAGGGGGCACAGATACGCAGTATTTT.

This clonotype was counted between two and nine times. The gene calls are TRBV6-5 and TRBJ1-1; 10 bases are shared with TRBD1. Germline loops: CDR1 MNHEY, CDR2 SVGAGI. V lost 5 bases, J lost 5 bases, and 5 bases stayed unmatched. The CDR3 length is 14 residues. The CDR3 is CASSNRDRGTEAFF. CDR3 DNA: TGTGCCAGCAGTAACCGGGACAGGGGTACTGAAGCTTTCTTT.

This rearrangement joins TRBV3-1 to TRBJ2-5; 8 bases fit TRBD1. The CDR3 has 15 amino acids. The germline V gene encodes CDR1 LGHDT and CDR2 YNNKEL (reference sequence). V shed 2 bases, J shed 5 bases, and the junction held 7 bases outside the gene matches. DNA for the CDR3: TGTGCCAGCAGCCAAAACAGGGGGATGGGGGAGACCCAGTACTTC. Protein product: CASSQNRGMGETQYF.

V usage is TRBV4-1 and J usage is TRBJ1-3; perhaps TRBD1 as D (5 bases). CDR1 and CDR2 from the germline V gene are MGHRA and YSYEKL. The V gene lost 3 bases and the J gene lost 0 bases, with 15 bases spanning the gap. The CDR3 consists of 17 residues. CDR3 nucleotide sequence: TGCGCCAGCAGCCACGGATCAGGGCAAAGCTCTGGAAACACCATATATTTT. Translating gives CASSHGSGQSSGNTIYF.

This clonotype was picked up a small number of times. CDR3 nucleotides: TGTGCCAGCAGCCAACTTATGAACACTGAAGCTTTCTTT. Residues: CASSQLMNTEAFF. The chain carries TRBV6-5 and TRBJ1-1; D uncertain. The V and J ends lost 6 bases and 0 bases respectively, with 8 bases between them. CDR3 length equals 13 residues. Per germline, CDR1 MNHEY and CDR2 SVGAGI.

V usage is TRBV29-1 and J usage is TRBJ2-3, with D tentatively TRBD1 (5 bases). The CDR3 has 13 residues. CDR1 is SQVTM, CDR2 ANQGSEA, per germline. V was clipped by 4 bases and J by 0 bases, with 8 bases between them. The CDR3 coding sequence is TGCAGCGTTGCCAGGGATAGCACAGATACGCAGTATTTT. Its protein product is CSVARDSTDTQYF.

The sample holds a few counts of this clonotype. V is TRBV20-1 and J is TRBJ1-3, with D perhaps matching TRBD1 (5 bases). Trimming left V 5 bases short and J 0 bases short, with 14 bases between. Germline V gives CDR1 DFQATT, CDR2 SNEGSKA (reference sequence). The CDR3 runs to 15 residues. The CDR3 nucleotides are TGCAGTGCTTATGACAGCCGGAGCTCTGGAAACACCATATATTTT. Translated, it gives CSAYDSRSSGNTIYF.